The 14 T cell receptor beta chains below come from one sample, sequenced in a study of human T cells and chemical hapten exposure. TCRdb re-derived calls from the RACE reads in MiXCR, one entry per CDR3 protein. Counted here are 380,000 or so distinct CDR3 sequences, 4% to 5.5% occurring once; the ten biggest clones make up 2% to 2.5%. Noted time point: patch test 1, 2 weeks after DPC sensitization. Treatment: therapeutic diphenylcyclopropenone sensitization with weekly scalp DPC. The specimen was whole blood, collected in connection with sensitization to the hapten diphenylcyclopropenone (DPC). The receptor set was obtained from a woman aged 50 to 60 with alopecia areata. Some clones in this sample may be carry-over from other donors' samples.

There are many counts of this clonotype. The chain recombines TRBV6-5 with TRBJ2-1; TRBD2 is a possible D gene (6 bases). Per germline, CDR1 MNHEY and CDR2 SVGAGI. Between the trimmed V and J ends, which lost 4 bases and 6 bases, there was a span of 19 bases. The CDR3 totals 16 residues. DNA for the CDR3: TGTGCCAGCAGTTCACCCCTTACTAACGGGGGCAATGAGCAGTTCTTC. Its protein product is CASSSPLTNGGNEQFF.

This clonotype was seen at least ten times. The J gene is TRBJ1-3, the V gene TRBV12-3 or TRBV12-4; a weak D match, TRBD1 (5 bases). V shed 4 bases and J shed 4 bases, with 20 bases lying between them. The CDR3 loop spans 17 amino acids. The DNA of the CDR3 is TGTGCCAGCAGTTCAACCGGAGCGTTGGGGGTCGGAAACACCATATATTTT. Its translation is CASSSTGALGVGNTIYF.

J is TRBJ1-6 and V is TRBV7-2; 7 bases align to TRBD1. The CDR3 extends over 14 amino acids. The V gene end was trimmed by 4 bases and the J gene end by 7 bases; junction bases not matched to a gene: 4. Germline V gives CDR1 SGHTA, CDR2 FQGNSA. The CDR3: CASSSRQGNSPLHF. In DNA form, the CDR3 reads TGTGCCAGCAGCTCCCGACAGGGAAATTCACCCCTCCACTTT.

CDR3 in amino acids: CASSQGDTYNEQFF. CDR3 sequence (DNA): TGCGCCAGCAGCCAGGGGGACACGTACAATGAGCAGTTCTTC. The V gene is TRBV4-3, the J gene TRBJ2-1, with D maybe TRBD1 (6 bases). The CDR3 spans 14 residues. Germline assignment: CDR1 LGHNA and CDR2 YSLEER. Trimming left V 3 bases short and J 4 bases short, with 10 bases between.

The rearrangement links TRBV5-1 to TRBJ2-7; D is uncertain. The germline gives CDR1 SGHRS, CDR2 YFSETQ. Trimming took 0 bases from V and 2 from J, leaving 15 bases between them. The CDR3 spans 16 residues. CDR3 in DNA: TGCGCCAGCAGCTTGGATTGGAACAATCCGGCCTACGAGCAGTACTTC. Its translation is CASSLDWNNPAYEQYF.

This clonotype has a handful of counts. The rearrangement links TRBV6-2 or TRBV6-3 to TRBJ2-1; D possibly corresponds to TRBD1 (6 bases). This CDR3 has 17 amino acids. The germline CDR1 and CDR2 sequences are MNHEY and SVGEGT. V shed 4 bases and J shed 4 bases, with 20 bases lying between them. CDR3 bases: TGTGCCAGCAGTTTACTCGGGGTTGGGGGCCCGTACAATGAGCAGTTCTTC. Translating it yields CASSLLGVGGPYNEQFF.

This clonotype showed up many times. This chain links TRBV7-8 with TRBJ2-7; D is undetermined. The CDR3 runs 13 residues. Trimming took 8 bases from V and 4 from J, leaving 15 bases between them. Germline V CDR1 and CDR2: SGHVS, FQNEAQ. Here the CDR3 reads CASSTPGSYEQYF. The DNA for the CDR3 is TGTGCCAGCTCCACACCGGGTTCGTACGAGCAGTACTTC.

This clonotype was picked up a small number of times. The chain carries TRBV18 and TRBJ2-7; 10 bases fit TRBD2. After removal of 1 base from V and 1 base from J, the junction contained 1 base not matched to a gene. The CDR3 runs to 15 residues. The germline V gene encodes CDR1 KGHSH and CDR2 LQKENI. The CDR3 here is CASSPQLAGSYEQYF. The CDR3 DNA is TGTGCCAGCTCACCACAACTAGCGGGGTCCTACGAGCAGTACTTC.

This clonotype was detected many times. V is TRBV27 and J is TRBJ1-6, with TRBD1 identical over 8 bases. Germline-derived CDR1 and CDR2 are MNHEY and SMNVEV (reference sequence). V was pared by 2 bases and J by 10 bases, with 10 bases of the junction left unmatched. The CDR3 sequence is 16 residues long. In DNA form, the CDR3 reads TGTGCCAGCAGTTTAACGTCGACAGGGGTTAAGTCACCCCTCCACTTT. Translated: CASSLTSTGVKSPLHF.

This clonotype was recorded many times. V usage is TRBV30 and J usage is TRBJ1-5; a weak D match, TRBD1 (5 bases). Trimming shortened V by 1 base and J by 7 bases, and 14 bases separated the two germline ends. Germline CDR1 reads GTSNPN; CDR2 reads SVGIG (reference sequence). The CDR3 has 14 residues. The CDR3 sequence is CAWSARGPSQPQHF. CDR3 bases: TGTGCCTGGAGTGCTCGGGGCCCAAGCCAGCCCCAGCATTTT.

This clonotype came up a few times. The rearrangement joins TRBV20-1 to TRBJ2-7, with D maybe TRBD2 (5 bases). Germline V gene sequence: CDR1 DFQATT, CDR2 SNEGSKA (reference sequence). The germline V and J ends were trimmed by 6 bases and 6 bases, with 21 bases remaining between them. This CDR3 is 14 amino acids long. This CDR3 reads CSAREPRGLSEQYF. In nucleotides, the CDR3 is TGCAGTGCCCGTGAACCACGGGGATTGAGCGAGCAGTACTTC.

CDR3 in amino acids: CASTGYEQYF. The CDR3 DNA sequence: TGTGCCAGCACGGGATACGAGCAGTACTTC. This chain links TRBV2 with TRBJ2-7, with D perhaps matching TRBD2 (5 bases). CDR1 is SNHLY, CDR2 FYNNEI, per germline. The CDR3 runs to 10 residues. The ends were cut back, 7 bases at V and 4 bases at J, with 5 bases in the middle.

This clonotype has ten or more counts. V usage is TRBV11-2 and J usage is TRBJ1-2; 8 bases are shared with TRBD1. This CDR3 comprises 14 residues. V was pared by 1 base and J by 3 bases, with 1 base of the junction left unmatched. Per germline, CDR1 SGHAT and CDR2 FQNNGV. As DNA, the CDR3 is TGTGCCAGCAGCTTAGGGACAGGGCACTATGGCTACACCTTC. It translates to CASSLGTGHYGYTF.

This clonotype turned up a few times. The rearrangement uses TRBV6-5 and TRBJ1-2, with a possible D match to TRBD1 (6 bases). Germline CDR1 is MNHEY and CDR2 is SVGAGI. Trimming stripped 6 bases from V and 0 bases from J, with 17 bases between. The CDR3 contains 16 residues. The CDR3 coding sequence is TGTGCCAGCAGGGCCGCCAGGGGTCTATCTAACTATGGCTACACCTTC. The encoded protein is CASRAARGLSNYGYTF.